Following are 16 T cell receptor beta chains from one sample sequenced in a study of T cell repertoires in cytomegalovirus infection (dated by TCRdb to the late 2010s). The sequencing machine was an Illumina HiSeq 1500. The public reads were run again by TCRdb, first through fastp at Q25 and then through MiXCR, and only productive beta chains were kept. Identical CDR3 proteins give one entry, which carries the most common genes and DNA. Across this sample there are 350,000 to 550,000 distinct CDR3 sequences, with roughly 31% seen only once. The ten largest clones represent roughly 13% of the sample. The sequenced material came from PBMCs. The receptors derive from a human donor in good health (CMV status not recorded). Some clones in this sample may be carry-over from other donors' samples.

This clonotype was seen more than once but under ten times. The rearrangement links TRBV6-2 or TRBV6-3 to TRBJ1-5; tentative D call: TRBD1 (6 bases). V was cut by 2 bases and J by 4 bases, with 24 bases left in between. The CDR3 covers 19 residues. Germline assignment: CDR1 MNHEY and CDR2 SVGEGT. This chain's CDR3 is CASSYTPTWTVPENQPQHF. DNA of the CDR3: TGTGCCAGCAGTTACACCCCTACCTGGACAGTCCCAGAGAATCAGCCCCAGCATTTT.

The chain couples TRBV10-2 to TRBJ1-1; D unresolved. The CDR3 extends over 12 amino acids. V lost 8 bases, J lost 1 base, and 8 bases lay in between. The V gene's germline CDR1 is WSHSY and CDR2 SAAADI. CDR3: CASAQENTEAFF. In DNA form, the CDR3 reads TGCGCCAGCGCTCAAGAGAACACTGAAGCTTTCTTT.

To note about this clonotype: This is likely a read error, given that the CDR3 carries no conserved phenylalanine or tryptophan at its end. The chain employs TRBV7-9 and TRBJ2-1, with D hard to call. V was pared by 5 bases and J by 3 bases, with 14 bases between. The germline gives CDR1 SEHNR, CDR2 FQNEAQ (reference sequence). The CDR3 covers 15 residues. The CDR3 sequence is CASSPHLSYYNEQFL. The CDR3 nucleotides read TGTGCCAGCAGCCCACACCTCAGCTACTACAATGAGCAGTTCTTA.

This clonotype was detected many times. CDR3 residues: CASSFQNGGVSTDTQYF. CDR3 bases: TGTGCCAGCAGCTTCCAGAACGGGGGCGTTAGCACAGATACGCAGTATTTT. The rearrangement links TRBV7-2 to TRBJ2-3; D possibly matches TRBD1 or TRBD2 (6 bases each). Germline values: CDR1 SGHTA, CDR2 FQGNSA. The V and J ends lost 3 bases and 0 bases respectively, with 16 bases between them. The CDR3 extends over 17 amino acids.

In this sample, this clonotype turned up many times. The chain is built from TRBV7-2 and TRBJ1-3; D gene unclear. CDR1 and CDR2 from the germline V gene are SGHTA and FQGNSA. V lost 3 bases, J lost 6 bases, and 3 bases lay in between. The CDR3 loop spans 11 amino acids. The CDR3 sequence is CASSLANTIYF. The CDR3, as DNA: TGTGCCAGCAGCTTGGCAAACACCATATATTTT.

In regard to this clonotype: A read error is possible here, since a much larger clone lies one base away. This chain connects TRBV7-2 to TRBJ1-6; 11 nucleotides match TRBD1. CDR1 is SGHTA and CDR2 is FQGNSA in the germline V gene. The CDR3 has 11 residues. CDR3: CASSQGQGVLF. The CDR3 DNA reads TGTGCCAGCAGCCAGGGACAGGGGGTTTTGTTT.

The V and J genes are TRBV6-8 and TRBJ2-3; TRBD2 agrees at 11 bases. The trim removed 6 bases at V and 2 bases at J, leaving 7 bases unmatched. The CDR3 runs to 16 residues. Germline-derived CDR1 and CDR2 are MNHGY and SAAAGT. The CDR3 nucleotides are TGTGCCAGCAGCCGTAGCGGGGGGGCCGTCACAGATACGCAGTATTTT. Translating it yields CASSRSGGAVTDTQYF.

The chain is built from TRBV6-1 and TRBJ1-2, with D possibly matching TRBD1 (6 bases). The V gene lost 7 bases and the J gene lost 8 bases, with 23 bases spanning the gap. The CDR3 is 15 residues long. CDR1 and CDR2 (germline): MNHNS, SASEGT. The CDR3 spells CASIPQGRVELGYTF. Written as DNA, the CDR3 is TGTGCCAGCATCCCACAGGGACGGGTGGAGTTGGGCTACACCTTC.

This clonotype has only a few counts. The rearrangement uses TRBV19 and TRBJ1-5, with D hard to call. The germline V and J ends were trimmed by 6 bases and 5 bases, with 8 bases remaining between them. Germline values: CDR1 LNHDA, CDR2 SQIVND (reference sequence). The CDR3 is made up of 12 amino acids. The CDR3 reads CASSRKDQPQHF. CDR3 sequence (DNA): TGTGCCAGTAGCCGGAAAGATCAGCCCCAGCATTTT. Looking up the rest from reference TRBV19 and TRBJ1-5 gives the full variable domain: DGGITQSPKYLFRKEGQNVTLSCEQNLNHDAMYWYRQDPGQGLRLIYYSQIVNDFQKGDIAEGYSVSREKKESFPLTVTSAQKNPTAFYLCASSRKDQPQHFGDGTRLSIL.

The genes are TRBV7-6 and TRBJ1-4; maybe TRBD1 (6 bases). Trimming pared 8 bases from V and 2 bases from J, leaving 12 bases between. In germline, CDR1 is SGHVS, CDR2 FNYEAQ. This CDR3 has 14 residues. CDR3 in DNA: TGTGCCAGCCAGGCAGACAGGACTAATGAAAAACTGTTTTTT. This sequence encodes CASQADRTNEKLFF.

This clonotype was picked up one time. V gene TRBV3-1 combines with J gene TRBJ2-3, with 14 positions matching TRBD2. The CDR3 covers 14 residues. Germline assignment: CDR1 LGHDT and CDR2 YNNKEL (reference sequence). With V trimmed by 1 base and J by 12 bases, 3 bases remained unmatched. The CDR3, as DNA: TGTGCCAGCAGCCAAGCGACTAGCGGGGGGGCTCAGTATTTT. Its protein product is CASSQATSGGAQYF.

J is TRBJ1-2 and V is TRBV4-1, with D hard to call. The CDR3 contains 11 residues. In germline, CDR1 is MGHRA, CDR2 YSYEKL. V was clipped by 6 bases and J by 7 bases, with 9 bases between them. The CDR3 DNA sequence: TGCGCCAGCAGTTCTGTGCTTGGCTACACCTTC. It is translated as CASSSVLGYTF.

The gene calls are TRBV12-3 or TRBV12-4 and TRBJ2-2, with 10 bases identical to TRBD1. Unmatched junction bases numbered 8, after V lost 6 bases and J lost 7 bases. The CDR3 is 15 residues long. CDR3 in amino acids: CASRLRQGAIGELFF. The CDR3 bases are TGTGCCAGCAGGTTACGACAGGGGGCTATCGGGGAGCTGTTTTTT.

This clonotype turned up a few times. The rearrangement links TRBV5-4 to TRBJ2-3; 7 bases align to TRBD1. V shed 4 bases and J 3 bases; nucleotides not matched to a gene: 11. Germline V gene sequence: CDR1 SGHNT, CDR2 YYREEE (reference sequence). CDR3 length: 16 residues. Written as DNA, the CDR3 is TGTGCCAGCAGCCCGAGTCGGGACAGAGGTACAGATACGCAGTATTTT. It yields the protein CASSPSRDRGTDTQYF.

This sequence joins TRBV20-1 and TRBJ2-2, with TRBD1 identical over 7 bases. Germline V gene sequence: CDR1 DFQATT, CDR2 SNEGSKA (reference sequence). V dropped 3 bases and J dropped 7; count of bases not matched to a gene: 5. The CDR3 length is 13 residues. CDR3 sequence reads: CSASQGVIGELFF. The CDR3 nucleotides are TGCAGTGCTAGCCAGGGGGTCATCGGGGAGCTGTTTTTT.

This chain uses TRBV5-5 with TRBJ2-7; 7 bases align to TRBD2. CDR1 is SGHKS, CDR2 YYEKEE, per germline (reference sequence). This CDR3 contains 14 residues. V gave up 7 bases and J gave up 3 bases; unmatched junction bases: 10. This chain's CDR3 is CASWREGAYYEQYF. CDR3 in DNA: TGTGCCAGCTGGAGGGAGGGTGCCTACTACGAGCAGTACTTC.